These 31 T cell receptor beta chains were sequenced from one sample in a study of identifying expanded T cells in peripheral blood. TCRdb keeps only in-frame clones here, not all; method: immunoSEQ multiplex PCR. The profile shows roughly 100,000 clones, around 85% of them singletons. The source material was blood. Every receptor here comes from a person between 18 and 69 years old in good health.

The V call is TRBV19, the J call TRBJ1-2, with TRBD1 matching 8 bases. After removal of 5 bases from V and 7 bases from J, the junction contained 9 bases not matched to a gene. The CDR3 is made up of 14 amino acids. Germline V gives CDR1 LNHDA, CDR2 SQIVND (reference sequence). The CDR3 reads CASSESGGSGGYTF. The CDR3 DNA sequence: TGTGCCAGTAGTGAGTCAGGGGGCTCTGGTGGCTACACCTTC.

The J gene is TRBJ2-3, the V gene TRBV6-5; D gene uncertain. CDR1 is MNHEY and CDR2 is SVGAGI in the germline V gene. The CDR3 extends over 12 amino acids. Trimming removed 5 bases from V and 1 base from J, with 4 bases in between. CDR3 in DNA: TGTGCCAGCAGTCCCGGCACAGATACGCAGTATTTT. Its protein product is CASSPGTDTQYF.

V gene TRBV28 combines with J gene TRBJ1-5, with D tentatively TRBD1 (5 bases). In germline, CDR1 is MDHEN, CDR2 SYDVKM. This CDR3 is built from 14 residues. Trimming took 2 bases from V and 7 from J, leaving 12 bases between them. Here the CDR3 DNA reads TGTGCCAGCAGTTTAATTACAGGCCGACAGCCCCAGCATTTT. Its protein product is CASSLITGRQPQHF.

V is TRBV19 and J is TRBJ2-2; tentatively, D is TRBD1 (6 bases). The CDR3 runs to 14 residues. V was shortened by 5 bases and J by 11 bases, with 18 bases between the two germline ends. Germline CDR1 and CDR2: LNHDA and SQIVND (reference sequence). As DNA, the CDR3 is TGTGCCAGTAGTCCCGCCCTGGGGGCGAGCGAGCTGTTTTTT. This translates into CASSPALGASELFF.

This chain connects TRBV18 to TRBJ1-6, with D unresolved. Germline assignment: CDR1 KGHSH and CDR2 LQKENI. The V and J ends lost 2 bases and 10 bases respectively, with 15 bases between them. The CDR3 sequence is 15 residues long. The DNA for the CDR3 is TGTGCCAGCTCACCAGCCCTTCTCCCTGGGTCACCCCTCCACTTT. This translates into CASSPALLPGSPLHF.

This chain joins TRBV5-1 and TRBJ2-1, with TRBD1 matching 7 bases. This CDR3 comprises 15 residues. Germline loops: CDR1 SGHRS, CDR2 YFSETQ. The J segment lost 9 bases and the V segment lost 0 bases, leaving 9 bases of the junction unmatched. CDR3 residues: CASSLVRGRISEQFF. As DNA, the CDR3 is TGCGCCAGCAGCTTGGTGAGGGGGCGTATTTCTGAGCAGTTCTTC.

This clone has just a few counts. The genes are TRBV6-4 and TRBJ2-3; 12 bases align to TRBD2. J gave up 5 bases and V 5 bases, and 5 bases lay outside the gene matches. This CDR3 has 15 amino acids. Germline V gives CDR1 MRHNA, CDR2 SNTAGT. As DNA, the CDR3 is TGTGCCAGCAGTCAACTAGCGGGGGGAGTAGATACGCAGTATTTT. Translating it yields CASSQLAGGVDTQYF.

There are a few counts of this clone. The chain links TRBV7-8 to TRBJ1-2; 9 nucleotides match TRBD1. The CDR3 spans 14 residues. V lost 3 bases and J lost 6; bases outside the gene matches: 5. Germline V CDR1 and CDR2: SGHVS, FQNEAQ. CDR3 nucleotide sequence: TGTGCCAGCAGCTTGGGGACAGGGCTGGATGGCTACACCTTC. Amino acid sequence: CASSLGTGLDGYTF.

The CDR3 protein is CASRISGHADTQYF. The CDR3 DNA sequence: TGTGCCAGCAGGATTAGCGGGCACGCAGATACGCAGTATTTT. The chain is built from TRBV7-2 and TRBJ2-3; 7 nucleotides line up with TRBD2. Germline CDR1 SGHTA, CDR2 FQGNSA. The CDR3 runs to 14 residues. V was pared by 6 bases and J by 4 bases, with 7 bases of the junction left unmatched. Full variable domain (rest looked up from reference TRBV7-2 and TRBJ2-3): GAGVSQSPSNKVTEKGKDVELRCDPISGHTALYWYRQSLGQGLEFLIYFQGNSAPDKSGLPSDRFSAERTGGSVSTLTIQRTQQEDSAVYLCASRISGHADTQYFGPGTRLTVL.

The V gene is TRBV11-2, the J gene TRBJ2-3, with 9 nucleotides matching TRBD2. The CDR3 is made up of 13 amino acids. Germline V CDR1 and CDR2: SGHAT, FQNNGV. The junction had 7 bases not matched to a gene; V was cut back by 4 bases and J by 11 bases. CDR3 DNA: TGTGCCAGCAGCTCATTTAGCGGGGGCAGGCAGTATTTT. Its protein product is CASSSFSGGRQYF.

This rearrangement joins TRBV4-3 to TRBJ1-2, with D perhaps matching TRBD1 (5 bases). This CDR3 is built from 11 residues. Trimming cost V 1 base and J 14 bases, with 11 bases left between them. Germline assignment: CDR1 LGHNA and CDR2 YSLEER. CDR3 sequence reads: CASSQAGGRTF. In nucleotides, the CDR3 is TGCGCCAGCAGCCAAGCGGGGGGTAGAACCTTC.

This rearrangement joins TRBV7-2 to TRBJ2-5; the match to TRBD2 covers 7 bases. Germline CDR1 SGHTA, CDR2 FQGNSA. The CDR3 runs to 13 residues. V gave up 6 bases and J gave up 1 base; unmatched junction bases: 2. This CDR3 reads CASRAGPQETQYF. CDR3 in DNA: TGTGCCAGCAGAGCGGGGCCCCAAGAGACCCAGTACTTC.

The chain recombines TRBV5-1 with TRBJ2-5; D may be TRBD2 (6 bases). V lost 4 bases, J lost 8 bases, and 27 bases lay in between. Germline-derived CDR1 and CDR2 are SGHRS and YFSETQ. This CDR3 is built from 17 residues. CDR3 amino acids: CASSLIASSTRGSTQYF. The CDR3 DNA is TGCGCCAGCAGCCTGATCGCCTCCTCGACTAGGGGAAGCACCCAGTACTTC.

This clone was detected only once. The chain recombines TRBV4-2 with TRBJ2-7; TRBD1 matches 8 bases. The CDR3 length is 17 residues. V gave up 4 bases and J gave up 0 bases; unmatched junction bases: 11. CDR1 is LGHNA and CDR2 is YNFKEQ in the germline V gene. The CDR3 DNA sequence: TGTGCCAGCAGCCTATCGACCGGGACAGGCCTCTCCTACGAGCAGTACTTC. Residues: CASSLSTGTGLSYEQYF.

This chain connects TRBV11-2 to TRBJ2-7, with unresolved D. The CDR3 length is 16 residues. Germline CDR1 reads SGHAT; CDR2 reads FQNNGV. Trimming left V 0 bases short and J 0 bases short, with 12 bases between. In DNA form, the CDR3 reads TGTGCCAGCAGCTTAGATATGGCCGCCAGCTCCTACGAGCAGTACTTC. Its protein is CASSLDMAASSYEQYF.

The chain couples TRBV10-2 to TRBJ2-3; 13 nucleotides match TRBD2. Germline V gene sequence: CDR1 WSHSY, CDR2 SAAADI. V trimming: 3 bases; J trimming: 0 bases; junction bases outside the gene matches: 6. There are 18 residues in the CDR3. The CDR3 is CASSEGGLAGVSTDTQYF. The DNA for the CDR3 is TGCGCCAGCAGTGAAGGTGGACTAGCGGGGGTGAGCACAGATACGCAGTATTTT.

The CDR3 DNA reads as TGTGCCACAAGCGCCGGGGGGTCTGGAAACACCATATATTTT. Encoded protein: CATSAGGSGNTIYF. This rearrangement joins TRBV10-3 to TRBJ1-3; possible D gene TRBD1, 5 bases. Trimming took off 10 bases at V and 1 base at J, with 14 bases between the two ends. Germline CDR1 reads ENHRY; CDR2 reads SYGVKD. The CDR3 consists of 14 residues.

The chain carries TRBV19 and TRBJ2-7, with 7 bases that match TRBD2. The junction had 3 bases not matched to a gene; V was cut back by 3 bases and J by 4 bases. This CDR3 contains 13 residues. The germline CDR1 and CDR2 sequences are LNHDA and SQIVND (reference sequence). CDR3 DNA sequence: TGTGCCAGTAGTATGCGGGGGTGGTACGAGCAGTACTTC. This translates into CASSMRGWYEQYF.

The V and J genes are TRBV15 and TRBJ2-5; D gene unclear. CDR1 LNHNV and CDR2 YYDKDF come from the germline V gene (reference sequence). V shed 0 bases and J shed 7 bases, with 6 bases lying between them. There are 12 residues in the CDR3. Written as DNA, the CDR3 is TGTGCCACCAGCAGAGACTCGTCGACCCAGTACTTC. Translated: CATSRDSSTQYF.

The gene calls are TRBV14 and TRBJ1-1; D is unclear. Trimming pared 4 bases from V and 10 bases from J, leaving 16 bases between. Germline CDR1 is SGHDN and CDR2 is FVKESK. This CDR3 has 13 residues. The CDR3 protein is CASSPRVKEGAFF. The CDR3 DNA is TGTGCCAGCAGCCCGAGGGTCAAGGAGGGAGCTTTCTTT.

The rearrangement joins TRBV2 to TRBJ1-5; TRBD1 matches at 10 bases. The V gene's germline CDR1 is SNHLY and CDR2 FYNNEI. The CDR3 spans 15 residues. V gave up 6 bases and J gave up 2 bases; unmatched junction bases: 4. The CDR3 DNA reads TGTGCCAGCAGCACCGGGACAGGGGGCAATCAGCCCCAGCATTTT. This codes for CASSTGTGGNQPQHF.

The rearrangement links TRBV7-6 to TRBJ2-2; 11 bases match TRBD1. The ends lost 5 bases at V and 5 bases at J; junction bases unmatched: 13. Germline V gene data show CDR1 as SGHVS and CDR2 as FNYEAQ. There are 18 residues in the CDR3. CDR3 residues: CASSRRTGGAGGTGELFF. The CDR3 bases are TGTGCCAGCAGCCGCCGGACAGGGGGCGCGGGTGGGACCGGGGAGCTGTTTTTT.

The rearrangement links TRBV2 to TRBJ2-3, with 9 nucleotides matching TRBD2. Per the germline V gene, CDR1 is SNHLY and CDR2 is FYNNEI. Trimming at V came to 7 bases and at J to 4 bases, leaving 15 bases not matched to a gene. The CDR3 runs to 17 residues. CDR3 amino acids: CASTPDSGLAYADTQYF. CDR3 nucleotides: TGTGCCAGCACCCCAGATTCGGGACTAGCTTACGCAGATACGCAGTATTTT.

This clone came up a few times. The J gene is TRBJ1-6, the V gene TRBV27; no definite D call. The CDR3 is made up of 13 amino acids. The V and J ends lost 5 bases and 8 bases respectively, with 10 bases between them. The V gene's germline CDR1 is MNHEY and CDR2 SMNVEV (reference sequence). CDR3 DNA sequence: TGTGCCAGCAGTAAAGAGAACTATTCACCCCTCCACTTT. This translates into CASSKENYSPLHF.

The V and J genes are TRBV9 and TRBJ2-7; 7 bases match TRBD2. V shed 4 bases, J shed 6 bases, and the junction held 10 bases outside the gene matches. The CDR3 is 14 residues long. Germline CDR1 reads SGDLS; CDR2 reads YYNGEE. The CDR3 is CASSYGTGEGEQYF. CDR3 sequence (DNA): TGTGCCAGCAGCTATGGGACCGGGGAGGGCGAGCAGTACTTC. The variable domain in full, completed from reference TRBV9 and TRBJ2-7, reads DSGVTQTPKHLITATGQRVTLRCSPRSGDLSVYWYQQSLDQGLQFLIQYYNGEERAKGNILERFSAQQFPDLHSELNLSSLELGDSALYFCASSYGTGEGEQYFGPGTRLTVT.

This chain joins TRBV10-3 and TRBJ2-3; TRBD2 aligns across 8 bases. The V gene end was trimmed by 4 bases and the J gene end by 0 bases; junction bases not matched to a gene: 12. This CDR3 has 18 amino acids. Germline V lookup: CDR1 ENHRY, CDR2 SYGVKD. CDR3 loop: CAISGAKLSGASTDTQYF. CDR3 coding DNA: TGTGCCATCAGTGGGGCGAAACTTAGCGGGGCTAGCACAGATACGCAGTATTTT.

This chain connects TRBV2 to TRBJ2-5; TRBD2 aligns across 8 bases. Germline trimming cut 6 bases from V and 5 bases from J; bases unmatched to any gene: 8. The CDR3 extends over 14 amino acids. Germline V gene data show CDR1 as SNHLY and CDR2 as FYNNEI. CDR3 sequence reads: CASSSFGGGETQYF. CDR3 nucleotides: TGTGCCAGCAGCAGCTTCGGCGGGGGGGAGACCCAGTACTTC.

The CDR3 coding sequence is TGTGCCAGCAGCCTACAGGAGGATACGCAGTATTTT. Translating gives CASSLQEDTQYF. J is TRBJ2-3 and V is TRBV11-2, with TRBD1 as a possible D gene (5 bases). The CDR3 consists of 12 residues. The ends were cut back, 5 bases at V and 6 bases at J, with 9 bases in the middle. From germline, CDR1 is SGHAT and CDR2 FQNNGV.

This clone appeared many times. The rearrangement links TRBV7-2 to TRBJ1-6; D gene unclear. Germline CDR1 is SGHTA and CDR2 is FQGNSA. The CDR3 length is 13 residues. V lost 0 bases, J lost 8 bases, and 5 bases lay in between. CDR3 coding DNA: TGTGCCAGCAGCTTAGCGTACGATTCACCCCTCCACTTT. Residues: CASSLAYDSPLHF.

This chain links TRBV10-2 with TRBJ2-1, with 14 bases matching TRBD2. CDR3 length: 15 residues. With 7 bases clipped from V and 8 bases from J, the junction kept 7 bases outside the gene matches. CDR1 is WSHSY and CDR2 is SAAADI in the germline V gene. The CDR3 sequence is CASKRLAGGPYEQFF. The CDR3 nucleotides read TGCGCCAGCAAAAGACTAGCGGGGGGGCCGTATGAGCAGTTCTTC.

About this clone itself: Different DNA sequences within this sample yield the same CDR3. The CDR3 sequence is CASSLMSGPYEQYF. The DNA for the CDR3 is TGTGCCAGCAGCTTAATGAGCGGGCCCTACGAGCAGTACTTC. The chain couples TRBV7-9 to TRBJ2-7; TRBD2 is a possible D gene (6 bases). With 2 bases removed from V and 2 bases from J, the gap between germline ends came to 10 bases. Germline V lookup: CDR1 SEHNR, CDR2 FQNEAQ (reference sequence). The CDR3 is 14 residues long.